These T cell receptor beta chains were read from a single sample in a study of T-cell memory formation after mild COVID-19. TCRdb independently ran MiXCR on the 5' RACE reads; one entry per CDR3 protein. The data show under 400,000 distinct CDR3 sequences, 28% seen once. The sample consisted of PBMCs or a T cell subset sorted from them (not recorded which). The source of these receptors is an adult woman who had mild COVID-19 (a few samples of this study predate the infection). Cell type and time point are not known. CDR3s include the opening cysteine and the closing phenylalanine or tryptophan. The order of the fields is clone size, V gene, D gene, J gene, CDR3 protein, CDR3 DNA. D genes are given only for firm matches. Not every row has a clone size; where given, it reads once, few, many or a size class.

.	TRBV7-3	TRBD1	TRBJ2-1	CASSWTGVADEQFF	TGTGCCAGCAGCTGGACAGGGGTTGCGGATGAGCAGTTCTTC
.	TRBV13	TRBD1	TRBJ2-4	CASSAGWGQGYIQYF	TGTGCCAGCAGCGCTGGATGGGGACAGGGTTACATTCAGTACTTC
.	TRBV7-3	TRBD2	TRBJ2-2	CASSVEAGAPAGGELFF	TGTGCCAGCAGCGTAGAAGCGGGGGCCCCTGCGGGCGGGGAGCTGTTTTTT
.	TRBV29-1	TRBD1	TRBJ2-3	CSARDRSILADTQYF	TGCAGCGCCCGGGACAGGTCAATTCTCGCAGATACGCAGTATTTT
.	TRBV29-1	TRBD1	TRBJ2-7	CSVDDRDYEQYF	TGCAGCGTCGACGACAGGGACTACGAGCAGTACTTC
.	TRBV15	TRBD2	TRBJ2-3	CATVGLAGVVTSTDTQYF	TGTGCCACGGTAGGACTAGCGGGGGTCGTAACTAGCACAGATACGCAGTATTTT
.	TRBV7-3	.	TRBJ1-6	CASSLTPLISPLHF	TGTGCCAGCAGCTTAACCCCACTTATCTCACCCCTCCACTTT
few	TRBV30	.	TRBJ2-5	CAWTVGQETQYF	TGTGCCTGGACTGTCGGCCAAGAGACCCAGTACTTC
few	TRBV5-1	.	TRBJ2-5	CASNEGGTEETQYF	TGCGCCAGCAACGAGGGTGGGACGGAGGAGACCCAGTACTTC
few	TRBV7-3	.	TRBJ1-1	CASSESYTEAFF	TGTGCCAGCAGCGAAAGTTACACTGAAGCTTTCTTT
many	TRBV20-1	.	TRBJ2-3	CSARERTELNTDTQYF	TGCAGTGCTAGGGAACGGACAGAGTTAAACACAGATACGCAGTATTTT
.	TRBV12-3/TRBV12-4	.	TRBJ1-2	CASSFKSITF	TGTGCCAGCAGTTTCAAGAGTATAACCTTC
.	TRBV7-2	.	TRBJ2-7	CASSLGLGRPNEQYF	TGTGCCAGCAGCTTAGGACTAGGACGGCCTAACGAGCAGTACTTC
few	TRBV20-1	TRBD1	TRBJ1-1	CSARDFASGTGGTEAFF	TGCAGTGCTAGAGATTTCGCATCAGGGACAGGGGGCACTGAAGCTTTCTTT